One and the same sample provided the 30 T cell receptor beta chains below, sequenced in a study of CD8+ T cells in alopecia areata. Reverse transcribed after extraction, RNA yielded cDNA as the sequencing template. Data came from immunoSEQ multiplex PCR; TCRdb stores just in-frame clones and leaves some out. The table lists over 85,000 clones, 41% of them singletons. Material: CD4+ T cells sorted from blood. These receptors were taken from a human donor with alopecia areata.

This CDR3 reads CASSYSTGQGLNEQFF. As DNA, the CDR3 is TGTGCCAGCAGTTACTCGACAGGACAGGGGCTCAATGAGCAGTTCTTC. The V and J genes are TRBV6-6 and TRBJ2-1; the match to TRBD1 covers 9 bases. V was pared by 0 bases and J by 6 bases, with 6 bases of the junction left unmatched. CDR3 length: 16 amino acids. Germline lookup yields CDR1 MNHNY and CDR2 SVGAGI (reference sequence).

The CDR3 region is CAWSVIGVWTEAFF. The CDR3 bases are TGTGCCTGGAGTGTTATAGGGGTGTGGACTGAAGCTTTCTTT. V is TRBV30 and J is TRBJ1-1; D possibly corresponds to TRBD1 (5 bases). CDR3 length: 14 amino acids. The germline gives CDR1 GTSNPN, CDR2 SVGIG (reference sequence). The ends were cut back, 0 bases at V and 5 bases at J, with 13 bases in the middle. The full variable domain, completed using reference TRBV30 and TRBJ1-1, is SQTIHQWPATLVQPVGSPLSLECTVEGTSNPNLYWYRQAAGRGLQLLFYSVGIGQISSEVPQNLSASRPQDRQFILSSKKLLLSDSGFYLCAWSVIGVWTEAFFGQGTRLTVV.

This clone was seen only a few times. The CDR3 loop reads CASSLDLGIEAFF. Here the CDR3 DNA reads TGTGCCAGCAGCTTAGATTTGGGGATTGAAGCTTTCTTT. The chain joins TRBV7-9 to TRBJ1-1; D not resolved. The CDR3 consists of 13 residues. The germline V gene has CDR1 SEHNR and CDR2 FQNEAQ (reference sequence). Between the trimmed V and J ends, which lost 1 base and 7 bases, there was a span of 10 bases. Using reference TRBV7-9 and TRBJ1-1 for the parts outside the CDR3, the full variable domain is DTGVSQNPRHKITKRGQNVTFRCDPISEHNRLYWYRQTLGQGPEFLTYFQNEAQLEKSRLLSDRFSAERPKGSFSTLEIQRTEQGDSAMYLCASSLDLGIEAFFGQGTRLTVV.

This clone has a handful of counts. The rearrangement joins TRBV19 to TRBJ2-4; the D is unclear. CDR1 is LNHDA, CDR2 SQIVND, per germline (reference sequence). Trimming took 8 bases from V and 4 from J, leaving 9 bases between them. The CDR3 runs 12 residues. The CDR3 is CASSDQKNIQYF. As DNA, the CDR3 is TGTGCCAGTTCGGACCAAAAAAACATTCAGTACTTC.

This chain joins TRBV29-1 and TRBJ1-1; D remains ambiguous. The CDR3 is 14 residues long. Trimming took off 0 bases at V and 5 bases at J, with 13 bases between the two ends. Germline V gene data show CDR1 as SQVTM and CDR2 as ANQGSEA. The CDR3: CSVEDGFLGTEAFF. CDR3 nucleotide sequence: TGCAGCGTTGAAGACGGCTTCTTGGGGACTGAAGCTTTCTTT.

The chain recombines TRBV28 with TRBJ1-2, with TRBD1 identical over 7 bases. Trimming took 6 bases from V and 2 from J; bases not matched to a gene: 6. The CDR3 covers 14 residues. Germline CDR1 is MDHEN and CDR2 is SYDVKM. CDR3 in amino acids: CASSEQGGNYGYTF. DNA for the CDR3: TGTGCCAGCAGCGAGCAGGGGGGGAACTATGGCTACACCTTC.

The chain employs TRBV4-1 and TRBJ2-3, with D hard to call. Germline V gene data show CDR1 as MGHRA and CDR2 as YSYEKL. This CDR3 has 13 amino acids. Between the trimmed V and J ends, which lost 1 base and 1 base, there was a span of 3 bases. CDR3 amino acids: CASSQVGTDTQYF. CDR3 in DNA: TGCGCCAGCAGCCAAGTGGGCACAGATACGCAGTATTTT.

This rearrangement joins TRBV19 to TRBJ2-1, with D possibly matching TRBD2 (6 bases). Germline CDR1 is LNHDA and CDR2 is SQIVND (reference sequence). The CDR3 is 15 amino acids. V shed 3 bases and J shed 8 bases, with 17 bases lying between them. CDR3 sequence reads: CASSILWRDFDEQFF. The CDR3 DNA reads as TGTGCCAGTAGTATCTTGTGGCGGGATTTCGATGAGCAGTTCTTC.

The chain is built from TRBV10-3 and TRBJ2-7, with 9 bases aligning to TRBD2. CDR1 is ENHRY and CDR2 is SYGVKD in the germline V gene. Losses at the gene ends were 6 bases for V and 2 bases for J; bases not matched to a gene: 23. The CDR3 is 20 amino acids. CDR3 sequence (DNA): TGTGCCATCAGCTTTTCTCGATCTAGCGGGATGGGGTCAGGTGCCTACGAGCAGTACTTC. It codes for CAISFSRSSGMGSGAYEQYF.

The rearrangement links TRBV30 to TRBJ1-2, with 7 nucleotides matching TRBD1. J was trimmed by 5 bases and V by 3 bases; bases with no gene match: 6. Germline lookup yields CDR1 GTSNPN and CDR2 SVGIG (reference sequence). This CDR3 is 13 amino acids long. The CDR3: CAWRVMTGYGYTF. The DNA for the CDR3 is TGTGCCTGGAGGGTAATGACAGGGTATGGCTACACCTTC.

This chain uses TRBV29-1 with TRBJ1-4; D is uncertain. V dropped 0 bases and J dropped 7 bases, with 12 bases sitting between them. Germline CDR1 is SQVTM and CDR2 is ANQGSEA. The CDR3 runs 14 residues. The CDR3 DNA follows: TGCAGCGTTGAAGAATCGGGTATACGTGAAAAACTGTTTTTT. It yields the protein CSVEESGIREKLFF.

This clone was detected only a few times. The chain couples TRBV29-1 to TRBJ2-7; 8 nucleotides align to TRBD2. Germline V CDR1 and CDR2: SQVTM, ANQGSEA. The CDR3 is 11 residues long. Trimming removed 0 bases from V and 13 bases from J; junction bases left unmatched: 5. The CDR3 here is CSVEEGLVAYF. CDR3 bases: TGCAGCGTTGAAGAGGGACTAGTGGCTTACTTC.

A few counts support this clone. This chain connects TRBV7-9 to TRBJ1-4; D may be TRBD1 (6 bases). Germline assignment: CDR1 SEHNR and CDR2 FQNEAQ (reference sequence). CDR3 length: 12 amino acids. The germline V and J ends were trimmed by 5 bases and 6 bases, with 7 bases remaining between them. CDR3 sequence: CASSRTDEKLFF. DNA for the CDR3: TGTGCCAGCAGCCGGACAGATGAAAAACTGTTTTTT.

This chain links TRBV7-8 with TRBJ2-7, with D perhaps given as TRBD1 or TRBD2 (5 bases each). The germline gives CDR1 SGHVS, CDR2 FQNEAQ. Trimming stripped 5 bases from V and 6 bases from J, with 11 bases between. The CDR3 sequence is 12 residues long. The CDR3 region has the DNA TGTGCCAGCAGCCGACGGGGCGCCGAGCAGTACTTC. Protein product: CASSRRGAEQYF.

This clone was counted once. This chain connects TRBV4-2 to TRBJ2-3; 8 nucleotides align to TRBD2. Unmatched junction bases numbered 13, after V lost 0 bases and J lost 2 bases. Looked up from germline, CDR1 is LGHNA and CDR2 is YNFKEQ. The CDR3 totals 19 residues. Written as DNA, the CDR3 is TGTGCCAGCAGCCAAGATTTGGCTAGCGGGCGAGGGGACACAGATACGCAGTATTTT. Translated, it gives CASSQDLASGRGDTDTQYF.

This clone has only a few counts. The chain is built from TRBV18 and TRBJ2-3, with 12 bases identical to TRBD2. Trimming removed 4 bases from V and 0 bases from J; junction bases left unmatched: 2. CDR1 is KGHSH and CDR2 is LQKENI in the germline V gene. The CDR3 has 16 residues. DNA for the CDR3: TGTGCCAGCTCACAACTAGCGGGGGGAAGCACAGATACGCAGTATTTT. Residues: CASSQLAGGSTDTQYF.

CDR3 in DNA: TGCAGCGTGACTAACAGGGGGTACACCGGGGAGCTGTTTTTT. This sequence encodes CSVTNRGYTGELFF. This rearrangement joins TRBV29-1 to TRBJ2-2; TRBD1 aligns across 8 bases. Trimming removed 6 bases from V and 3 bases from J; junction bases left unmatched: 6. Germline loops: CDR1 SQVTM, CDR2 ANQGSEA. CDR3 size: 14 residues.

The chain uses TRBV7-9 and TRBJ2-7; D is tentatively TRBD1 or TRBD2 (5 bases each). This CDR3 has 14 amino acids. Germline CDR1 is SEHNR and CDR2 is FQNEAQ (reference sequence). Deletions cut 5 bases from V and 2 bases from J, with 13 bases between. CDR3 region: CASSRSMGAYEQYF. The CDR3 region has the DNA TGTGCCAGCAGCCGTTCGATGGGGGCCTACGAGCAGTACTTC.

The CDR3 reads CASSSRGRGTQYF. The CDR3 DNA sequence: TGTGCCAGCAGTTCCAGGGGGCGAGGGACCCAGTACTTC. The V and J genes are TRBV6-5 and TRBJ2-5; 8 bases agree with TRBD1. The CDR3 length is 13 residues. Germline V gene lookup returns CDR1 MNHEY and CDR2 SVGAGI. Germline trimming cut 4 bases from V and 7 bases from J; bases unmatched to any gene: 5.

The J gene is TRBJ2-1, the V gene TRBV12-5, with 12 bases that match TRBD2. The CDR3 is 16 amino acids. V was clipped by 2 bases and J by 8 bases; unmatched bases: 7. Germline lookup yields CDR1 LGHNT and CDR2 FRNRAP. CDR3 bases: TGTGCTAGTGGTTTGATCCTGACTAGCGGGAGTTATGAGCAGTTCTTC. Its translation is CASGLILTSGSYEQFF.

This rearrangement joins TRBV30 to TRBJ1-3; D is unclear. V was shortened by 3 bases and J by 0 bases, with 6 bases between the two germline ends. This CDR3 is built from 13 residues. Germline loops: CDR1 GTSNPN, CDR2 SVGIG (reference sequence). CDR3 sequence: CAWRANSGNTIYF. The DNA of the CDR3 is TGTGCCTGGAGGGCAAACTCTGGAAACACCATATATTTT.

This clone was detected ten times or more. V is TRBV7-9 and J is TRBJ2-1, with 10 bases that match TRBD2. CDR1 and CDR2 (germline): SEHNR, FQNEAQ (reference sequence). The ends lost 5 bases at V and 7 bases at J; junction bases unmatched: 11. This CDR3 has 16 residues. The CDR3 reads CASSPGAGGPVNEQFF. As DNA, the CDR3 is TGTGCCAGCAGCCCCGGAGCGGGGGGGCCGGTGAATGAGCAGTTCTTC.

The table lists this clone with a count of one. The chain recombines TRBV30 with TRBJ2-7, with 7 bases aligning to TRBD1. This CDR3 contains 13 residues. V trimming: 3 bases; J trimming: 0 bases; junction bases outside the gene matches: 2. Germline CDR1 GTSNPN, CDR2 SVGIG (reference sequence). The CDR3 sequence is CAWSRGSSYEQYF. The CDR3 nucleotides are TGTGCCTGGAGCAGGGGGAGCTCCTACGAGCAGTACTTC.

The chain employs TRBV2 and TRBJ2-1; D remains unclear. CDR3 length equals 12 residues. V was clipped by 10 bases and J by 5 bases, with 12 bases between them. CDR1 is SNHLY and CDR2 is FYNNEI in the germline V gene. The CDR3 bases are TGTGCCACGCAGGTATCAGACAATGAGCAGTTCTTC. Amino acid sequence: CATQVSDNEQFF.

The chain carries TRBV6-1 and TRBJ2-5, with TRBD2 matching over 9 bases. The germline V gene has CDR1 MNHNS and CDR2 SASEGT. Losses at the gene ends were 6 bases for V and 0 bases for J; bases not matched to a gene: 5. The CDR3 contains 15 residues. CDR3 DNA sequence: TGTGCCAGCAGGAGAGCGGGAGGATACCAAGAGACCCAGTACTTC. Translating it yields CASRRAGGYQETQYF.

This clone appeared a few times. The V call is TRBV11-2, the J call TRBJ1-2; TRBD1 might be the D (6 bases). Germline CDR1 SGHAT, CDR2 FQNNGV. The length of the CDR3 is 14 residues. V was clipped by 5 bases and J by 5 bases, with 15 bases between them. The CDR3 region has the DNA TGTGCCAGCAGCAGAGGGACACCTGGATATGGCTACACCTTC. The encoded protein is CASSRGTPGYGYTF.

This clone was seen only a few times. V and J are TRBV4-1 and TRBJ2-2; D is unclear. The CDR3 covers 13 residues. CDR1 MGHRA and CDR2 YSYEKL come from the germline V gene. Trimming cost V 0 bases and J 9 bases, with 8 bases left between them. CDR3 DNA: TGCGCCAGCAGCCAAGATTTGAGGAGGGAGCTGTTTTTT. Translated: CASSQDLRRELFF.

V gene TRBV5-1 combines with J gene TRBJ2-3; possibly TRBD1 for D (5 bases). Trimming removed 3 bases at V and 2 bases at J, with 10 bases between. Germline CDR1 reads SGHRS; CDR2 reads YFSETQ. The CDR3 is made up of 14 amino acids. CDR3 bases: TGCGCCAGCAGCTCCGGACAAGACACAGATACGCAGTATTTT. Its protein is CASSSGQDTDTQYF.

V is TRBV7-2 and J is TRBJ2-6; the D gene is possibly TRBD2 (6 bases). The ends were cut back, 2 bases at V and 2 bases at J, with 13 bases in the middle. The CDR3 runs to 17 residues. Per germline, CDR1 SGHTA and CDR2 FQGNSA. CDR3 in amino acids: CASSLQSRGTGANVLTF. The CDR3 DNA reads TGTGCCAGCAGCTTACAGAGCCGGGGGACTGGGGCCAACGTCCTGACTTTC.

The chain employs TRBV2 and TRBJ2-5; TRBD1 is a possible D gene (6 bases). The CDR3 extends over 13 amino acids. V shed 7 bases and J shed 5 bases, with 14 bases lying between them. CDR1 and CDR2 from the germline V gene are SNHLY and FYNNEI. DNA of the CDR3: TGTGCCAGCAAGAGACAGGAGGTGGAGACCCAGTACTTC. Translating it yields CASKRQEVETQYF.